The present T cell receptor (beta chain) was sequenced within a study of blood T cell repertoires in COVID-19. In the study overall: COVID-19 samples, acute and convalescent, were from the United States, Italy and Spain.

As processed by the authors: Reference gene primer amplification gave nucleated cell count estimates. Using immunoSEQ multiplex PCR, the repertoire was profiled, and TCRdb retains in-frame clones only, with some absent. The D gene and trimming were derived from the DNA, and the V and J assignments and clone size from that table. The sample contains tens of thousands of clones, about 90% of which appear only once. V was cut by 0 bases and J by 1 base, with 10 bases left in between. Germline assignment: CDR1 SGHRS and CDR2 YFSETQ. The CDR3 is made up of 15 amino acids. The sequence derives from an elderly man with acute or convalescent COVID-19. The chain couples TRBV5-1 to TRBJ1-1; D perhaps matches TRBD1 (5 bases). Material for sequencing was peripheral blood. The CDR3 DNA sequence: TGCGCCAGCAGCTTGGATGGGGCGGAGAACACTGAAGCTTTCTTT. Translating gives CASSLDGAENTEAFF.